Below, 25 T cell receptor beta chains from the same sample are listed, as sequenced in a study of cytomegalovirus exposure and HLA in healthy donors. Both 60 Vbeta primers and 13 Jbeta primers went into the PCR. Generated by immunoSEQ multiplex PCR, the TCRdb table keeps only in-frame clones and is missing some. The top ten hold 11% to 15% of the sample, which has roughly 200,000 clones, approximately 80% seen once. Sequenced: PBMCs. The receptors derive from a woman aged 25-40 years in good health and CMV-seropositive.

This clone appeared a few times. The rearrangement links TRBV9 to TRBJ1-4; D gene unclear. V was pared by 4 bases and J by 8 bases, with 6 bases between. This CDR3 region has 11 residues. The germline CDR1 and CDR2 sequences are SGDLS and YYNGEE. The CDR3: CASSNSEKLFF. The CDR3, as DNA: TGTGCCAGCAGCAACAGCGAAAAACTGTTTTTT.

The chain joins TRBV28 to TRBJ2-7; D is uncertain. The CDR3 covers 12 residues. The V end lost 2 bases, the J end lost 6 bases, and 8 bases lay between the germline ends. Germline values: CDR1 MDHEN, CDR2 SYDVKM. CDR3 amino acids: CASSLDFVEQYF. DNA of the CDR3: TGTGCCAGCAGTTTAGACTTTGTCGAGCAGTACTTC.

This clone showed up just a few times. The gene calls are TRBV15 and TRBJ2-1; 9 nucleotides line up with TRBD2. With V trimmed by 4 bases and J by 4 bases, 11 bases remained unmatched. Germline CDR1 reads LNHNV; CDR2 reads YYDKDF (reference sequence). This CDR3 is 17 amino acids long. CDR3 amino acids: CATSTPLGLADYNEQFF. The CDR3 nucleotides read TGTGCCACCAGCACACCATTGGGACTAGCAGATTACAATGAGCAGTTCTTC.

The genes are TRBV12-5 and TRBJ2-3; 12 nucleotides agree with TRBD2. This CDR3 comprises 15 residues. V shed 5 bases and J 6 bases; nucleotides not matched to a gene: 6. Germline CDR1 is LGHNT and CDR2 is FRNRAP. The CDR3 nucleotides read TGTGCTAGTGGTGAGACTAGCGGGAGTGGGGATACGCAGTATTTT. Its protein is CASGETSGSGDTQYF.

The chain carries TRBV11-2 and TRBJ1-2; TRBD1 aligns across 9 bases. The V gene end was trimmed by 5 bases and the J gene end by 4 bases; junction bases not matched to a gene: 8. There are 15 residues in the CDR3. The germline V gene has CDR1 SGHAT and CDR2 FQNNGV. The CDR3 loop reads CASSPDRGGIYGYTF. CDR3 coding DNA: TGTGCCAGCAGCCCCGACAGGGGGGGGATCTATGGCTACACCTTC.

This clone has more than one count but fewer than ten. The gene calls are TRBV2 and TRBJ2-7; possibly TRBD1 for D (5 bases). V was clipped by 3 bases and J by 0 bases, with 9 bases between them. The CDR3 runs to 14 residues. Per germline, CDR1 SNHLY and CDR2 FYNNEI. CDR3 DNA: TGTGCCAGCAGTGACCCGACAGACTCCTACGAGCAGTACTTC. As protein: CASSDPTDSYEQYF.

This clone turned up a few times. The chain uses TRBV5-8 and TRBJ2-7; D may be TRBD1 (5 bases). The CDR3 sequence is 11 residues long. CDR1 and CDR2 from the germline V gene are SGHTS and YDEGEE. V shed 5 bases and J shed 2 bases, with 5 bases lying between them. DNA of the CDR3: TGTGCCAGCAGGACAGCCTACGAGCAGTACTTC. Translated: CASRTAYEQYF.

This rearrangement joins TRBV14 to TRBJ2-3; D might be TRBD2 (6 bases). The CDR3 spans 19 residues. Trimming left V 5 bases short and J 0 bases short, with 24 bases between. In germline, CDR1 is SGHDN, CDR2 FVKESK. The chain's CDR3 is CASSRKSGTQLTSTDTQYF. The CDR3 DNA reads TGTGCCAGCAGCAGAAAATCCGGGACTCAACTAACCAGCACAGATACGCAGTATTTT.

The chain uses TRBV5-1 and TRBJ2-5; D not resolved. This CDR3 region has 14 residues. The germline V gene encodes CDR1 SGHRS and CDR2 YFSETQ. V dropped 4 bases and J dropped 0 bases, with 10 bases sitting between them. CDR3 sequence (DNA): TGCGCCAGCAGCGAAGTCGAGAACCAAGAGACCCAGTACTTC. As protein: CASSEVENQETQYF.

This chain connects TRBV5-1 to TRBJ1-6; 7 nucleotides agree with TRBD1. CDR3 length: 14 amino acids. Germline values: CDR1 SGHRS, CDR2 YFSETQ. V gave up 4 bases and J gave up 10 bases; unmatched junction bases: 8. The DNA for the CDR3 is TGCGCCAGCAGCCTCAGGGGGGAAGAATCACCCCTCCACTTT. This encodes CASSLRGEESPLHF. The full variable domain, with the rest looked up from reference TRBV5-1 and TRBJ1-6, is KAGVTQTPRYLIKTRGQQVTLSCSPISGHRSVSWYQQTPGQGLQFLFEYFSETQRNKGNFPGRFSGRQFSNSRSEMNVSTLELGDSALYLCASSLRGEESPLHFGNGTRLTVT.

CDR3 region: CASGVLASGELFF. In DNA form, the CDR3 reads TGTGCTAGTGGTGTTCTAGCGTCCGGGGAGCTGTTTTTT. The V and J genes are TRBV12-5 and TRBJ2-2; possibly TRBD2 for D (6 bases). Germline V gene data show CDR1 as LGHNT and CDR2 as FRNRAP. This CDR3 contains 13 residues. V was cut by 5 bases and J by 6 bases, with 10 bases left in between.

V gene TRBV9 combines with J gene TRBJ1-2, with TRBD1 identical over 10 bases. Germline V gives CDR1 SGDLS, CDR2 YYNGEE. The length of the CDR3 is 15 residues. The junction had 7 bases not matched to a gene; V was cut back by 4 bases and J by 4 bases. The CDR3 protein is CASSHDRDRGYGYTF. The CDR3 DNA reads TGTGCCAGCAGCCACGACCGGGACAGGGGCTATGGCTACACCTTC. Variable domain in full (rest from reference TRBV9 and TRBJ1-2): DSGVTQTPKHLITATGQRVTLRCSPRSGDLSVYWYQQSLDQGLQFLIQYYNGEERAKGNILERFSAQQFPDLHSELNLSSLELGDSALYFCASSHDRDRGYGYTFGSGTRLTVV.

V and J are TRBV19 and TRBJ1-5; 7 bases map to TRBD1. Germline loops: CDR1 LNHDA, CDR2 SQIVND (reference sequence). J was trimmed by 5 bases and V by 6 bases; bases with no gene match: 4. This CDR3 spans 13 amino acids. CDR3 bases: TGTGCCAGTAGAAGGGGACAGTATCAGCCCCAGCATTTT. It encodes CASRRGQYQPQHF.

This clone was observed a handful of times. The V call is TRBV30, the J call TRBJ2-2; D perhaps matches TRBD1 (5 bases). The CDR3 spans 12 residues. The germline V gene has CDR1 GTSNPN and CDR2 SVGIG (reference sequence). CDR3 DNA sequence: TGTGGTGGGCAGGGTATAGCCGGGGAGCTGTTTTTT. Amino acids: CGGQGIAGELFF.

The CDR3 is CASSLETGAYEQYF. CDR3 bases: TGTGCCAGCAGCTTAGAAACAGGGGCCTACGAGCAGTACTTC. The gene calls are TRBV7-9 and TRBJ2-7; 7 nucleotides match TRBD1. The trim removed 1 base at V and 2 bases at J, leaving 2 bases unmatched. There are 14 residues in the CDR3. Germline CDR1 is SEHNR and CDR2 is FQNEAQ (reference sequence).

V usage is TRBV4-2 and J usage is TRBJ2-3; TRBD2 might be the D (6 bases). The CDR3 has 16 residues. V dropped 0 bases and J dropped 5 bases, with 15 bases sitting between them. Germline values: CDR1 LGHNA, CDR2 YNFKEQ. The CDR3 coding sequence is TGTGCCAGCAGCCAAGATTCCGGGGGTAGTGAAGATACGCAGTATTTT. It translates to CASSQDSGGSEDTQYF.

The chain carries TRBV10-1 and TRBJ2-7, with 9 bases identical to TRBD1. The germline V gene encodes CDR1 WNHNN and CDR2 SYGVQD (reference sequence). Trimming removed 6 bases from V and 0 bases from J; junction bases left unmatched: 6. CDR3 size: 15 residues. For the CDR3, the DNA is TGCGCCAGCAGCGGGACAGGGACACCCTCCTACGAGCAGTACTTC. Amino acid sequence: CASSGTGTPSYEQYF.

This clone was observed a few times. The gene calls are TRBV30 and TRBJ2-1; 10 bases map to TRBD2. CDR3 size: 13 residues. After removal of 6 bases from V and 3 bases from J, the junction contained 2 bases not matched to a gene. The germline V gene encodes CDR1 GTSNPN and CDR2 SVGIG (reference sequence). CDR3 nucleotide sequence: TGTGCCTGTAGGACTAGCGGCTACAATGAGCAGTTCTTC. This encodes CACRTSGYNEQFF.

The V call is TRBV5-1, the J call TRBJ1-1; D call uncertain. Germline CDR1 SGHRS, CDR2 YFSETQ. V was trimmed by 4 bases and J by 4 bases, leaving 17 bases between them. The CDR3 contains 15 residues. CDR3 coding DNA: TGCGCCAGCAGCGTGTCCGGGAGTCGAGGCACTGAAGCTTTCTTT. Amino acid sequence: CASSVSGSRGTEAFF.

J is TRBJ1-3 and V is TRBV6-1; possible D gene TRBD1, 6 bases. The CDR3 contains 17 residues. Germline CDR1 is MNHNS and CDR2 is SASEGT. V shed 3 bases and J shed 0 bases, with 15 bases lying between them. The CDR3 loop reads CASSETGTRLSGNTIYF. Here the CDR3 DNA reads TGTGCCAGCAGTGAGACAGGCACCCGACTCTCTGGAAACACCATATATTTT.

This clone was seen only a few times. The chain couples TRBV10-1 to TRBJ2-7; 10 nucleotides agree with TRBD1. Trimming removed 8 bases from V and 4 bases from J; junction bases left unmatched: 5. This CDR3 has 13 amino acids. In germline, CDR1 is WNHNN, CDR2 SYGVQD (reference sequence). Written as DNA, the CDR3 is TGCGCCAGCGGACCGGGACAGGGGTACGAGCAGTACTTC. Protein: CASGPGQGYEQYF.

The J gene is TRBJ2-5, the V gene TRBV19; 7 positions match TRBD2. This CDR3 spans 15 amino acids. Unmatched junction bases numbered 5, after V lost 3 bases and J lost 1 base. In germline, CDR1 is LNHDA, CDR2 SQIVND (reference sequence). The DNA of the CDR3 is TGTGCCAGTAGTATTCAAGCTAGCGGCCAAGAGACCCAGTACTTC. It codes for CASSIQASGQETQYF.

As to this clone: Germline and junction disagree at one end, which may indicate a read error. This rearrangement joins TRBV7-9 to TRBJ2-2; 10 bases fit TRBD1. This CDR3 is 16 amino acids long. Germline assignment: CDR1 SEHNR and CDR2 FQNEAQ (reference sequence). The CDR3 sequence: CSSSFGTGDITGELFF. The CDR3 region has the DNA TGTTCCAGCAGCTTCGGGACAGGGGACATCACCGGGGAGCTGTTTTTT.

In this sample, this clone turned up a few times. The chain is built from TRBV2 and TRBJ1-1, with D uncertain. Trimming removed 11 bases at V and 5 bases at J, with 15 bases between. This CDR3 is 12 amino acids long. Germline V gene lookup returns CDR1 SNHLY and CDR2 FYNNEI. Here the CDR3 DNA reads TGTGCCGGGAGGTTGGAAGTAACTGAAGCTTTCTTT. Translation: CAGRLEVTEAFF.

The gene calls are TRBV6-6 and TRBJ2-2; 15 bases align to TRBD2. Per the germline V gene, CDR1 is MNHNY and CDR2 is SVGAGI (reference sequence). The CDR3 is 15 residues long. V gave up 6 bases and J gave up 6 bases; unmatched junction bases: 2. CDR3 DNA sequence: TGTGCCAGCAGGAGGACTAGCGGGGGGGCCGGGGAGCTGTTTTTT. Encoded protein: CASRRTSGGAGELFF.